These 17 T cell receptor beta chains share one sample of origin, sequenced in a study of T cell responses to AZD1222 COVID-19 vaccine. Sequenced by immunoSEQ multiplex PCR; TCRdb stores in-frame clones only, minus some. The sample includes approximately 220,000 clones, 85% to 95% of them seen just once. Sequencing used peripheral blood, obtained on day 0 of MenACWY control vaccination. These receptors all come from an adult in good health.

V gene TRBV20-1 combines with J gene TRBJ1-6; 9 bases agree with TRBD1. This CDR3 contains 15 residues. V was pared by 3 bases and J by 6 bases, with 6 bases of the junction left unmatched. Germline V gene data show CDR1 as DFQATT and CDR2 as SNEGSKA (reference sequence). CDR3 sequence: CSASNPGQGNSPLHF. CDR3 coding DNA: TGCAGTGCTAGTAACCCGGGACAGGGTAATTCACCCCTCCACTTT.

For this clone: Within the sample, other DNA sequences also encode this same CDR3. This rearrangement joins TRBV18 to TRBJ1-1; perhaps TRBD1 as D (6 bases). V shed 2 bases and J shed 5 bases, with 12 bases lying between them. This CDR3 spans 14 amino acids. Germline V gene lookup returns CDR1 KGHSH and CDR2 LQKENI. The CDR3 protein is CASSPGQQVTEAFF. For the CDR3, the DNA is TGTGCCAGCTCACCAGGACAGCAAGTAACTGAAGCTTTCTTT.

The chain recombines TRBV14 with TRBJ2-7, with no clear D. The germline V and J ends were trimmed by 8 bases and 2 bases, with 10 bases remaining between them. The CDR3 is 12 amino acids. Looked up from germline, CDR1 is SGHDN and CDR2 is FVKESK. CDR3 bases: TGTGCCAGCGGACCTACGGCCTACGAGCAGTACTTC. As protein: CASGPTAYEQYF.

The chain has TRBV19 and TRBJ1-6, with a weak D call TRBD1 (5 bases). CDR1 and CDR2 from the germline V gene are LNHDA and SQIVND (reference sequence). The CDR3 has 14 amino acids. Trimming stripped 3 bases from V and 7 bases from J, with 10 bases between. CDR3 nucleotides: TGTGCCAGTAGTATGACGAGGGGAAATTCACCCCTCCACTTT. Amino acids: CASSMTRGNSPLHF.

The V call is TRBV13, the J call TRBJ2-7; 9 nucleotides match TRBD1. Germline V gene data show CDR1 as PRHDT and CDR2 as FYEKMQ (reference sequence). Losses at the gene ends were 5 bases for V and 2 bases for J; bases not matched to a gene: 10. The CDR3 runs to 16 residues. CDR3 sequence reads: CASSHRQGVLTYEQYF. CDR3 sequence (DNA): TGTGCCAGCAGCCACCGACAGGGGGTACTTACCTACGAGCAGTACTTC.

The CDR3 region has the DNA TGTGCCAGCAGCCAAGTAACCCCGCCTGGTGAAAAACTGTTTTTT. It yields the protein CASSQVTPPGEKLFF. The chain recombines TRBV3-1 (or the pseudogene TRBV3-2) with TRBJ1-4; D gene uncertain. Germline values: CDR1 LGHDT, CDR2 YNNKEL (reference sequence). V lost 1 base to trimming and J lost 7 bases, with 13 bases between them. The CDR3 runs 15 residues.

The V gene is TRBV5-4, the J gene TRBJ2-7; TRBD2 might be the D (6 bases). Deletions cut 0 bases from V and 3 bases from J, with 10 bases between. Germline assignment: CDR1 SGHNT and CDR2 YYREEE (reference sequence). This CDR3 has 14 residues. The CDR3 loop reads CASSLEGRGYEQYF. CDR3 bases: TGTGCCAGCAGCTTGGAGGGGCGGGGCTACGAGCAGTACTTC.

The chain has TRBV7-9 and TRBJ1-1, with D possibly matching TRBD1 (6 bases). With 6 bases removed from V and 3 bases from J, the gap between germline ends came to 26 bases. This CDR3 is built from 18 residues. CDR1 and CDR2 from the germline V gene are SEHNR and FQNEAQ (reference sequence). CDR3 nucleotide sequence: TGTGCCAGCAGATCACCGGGACACCGGAGGGACACGGACACTGAAGCTTTCTTT. Translation gives CASRSPGHRRDTDTEAFF.

The rearrangement links TRBV4-3 to TRBJ2-3, with D hard to call. CDR3 size: 13 residues. V was trimmed by 0 bases and J by 6 bases, leaving 7 bases between them. Germline values: CDR1 LGHNA, CDR2 YSLEER. The CDR3 loop reads CASSQDLGDTQYF. CDR3 DNA: TGCGCCAGCAGCCAAGACTTGGGGGATACGCAGTATTTT.

This chain joins TRBV6-5 and TRBJ2-5, with TRBD2 matching over 7 bases. Germline loops: CDR1 MNHEY, CDR2 SVGAGI. The CDR3 runs 15 residues. With V trimmed by 4 bases and J by 0 bases, 5 bases remained unmatched. This CDR3 is CASSFGLADQETQYF. The CDR3, as DNA: TGTGCCAGCAGTTTTGGGCTAGCGGACCAAGAGACCCAGTACTTC.

The chain combines TRBV11-3 with TRBJ2-1; tentative D call: TRBD2 (5 bases). V was pared by 4 bases and J by 2 bases, with 15 bases between. CDR1 and CDR2 from the germline V gene are SGHNT and YENEEA. The length of the CDR3 is 16 residues. The CDR3 loop reads CASSWTGPRAYNEQFF. CDR3 nucleotides: TGTGCCAGCAGCTGGACCGGGCCGCGGGCCTACAATGAGCAGTTCTTC.

J is TRBJ1-5 and V is TRBV5-5; D gene uncertain. The CDR3 length is 14 residues. Trimming removed 4 bases at V and 4 bases at J, with 12 bases between. Germline V gives CDR1 SGHKS, CDR2 YYEKEE (reference sequence). The CDR3 sequence: CASSPTAGNQPQHF. CDR3 nucleotide sequence: TGTGCCAGCAGCCCAACAGCGGGAAATCAGCCCCAGCATTTT.

The gene calls are TRBV7-2 and TRBJ2-1; 9 bases map to TRBD2. This CDR3 region has 15 residues. The J segment lost 9 bases and the V segment lost 3 bases, leaving 9 bases of the junction unmatched. Germline CDR1 SGHTA, CDR2 FQGNSA. The CDR3 loop is CASSLAGGMGGEQFF. The CDR3 region has the DNA TGTGCCAGCAGCTTGGCGGGGGGGATGGGTGGTGAGCAGTTCTTC.

The CDR3 region has the DNA TGTGCCAGCAGTGAGGACATTCGAATAATAAATTCACCCCTCCACTTT. Protein product: CASSEDIRIINSPLHF. This chain joins TRBV2 and TRBJ1-6, with D perhaps TRBD1 (5 bases). Germline CDR1 SNHLY, CDR2 FYNNEI. The CDR3 length is 16 residues. Trimming removed 3 bases at V and 7 bases at J, with 16 bases between.

The rearrangement links TRBV5-1 to TRBJ1-6, with TRBD1 matching over 9 bases. The CDR3 runs 14 residues. The V and J ends lost 3 bases and 10 bases, in that order; junction bases with no gene match: 5. Germline values: CDR1 SGHRS, CDR2 YFSETQ. In DNA form, the CDR3 reads TGCGCCAGCAGCTCACGGACAGGGGACTCACCCCTCCACTTT. This encodes CASSSRTGDSPLHF.

This chain connects TRBV2 to TRBJ2-7; 7 bases align to TRBD2. The CDR3 is 14 amino acids. The germline CDR1 and CDR2 sequences are SNHLY and FYNNEI. V trimming: 6 bases; J trimming: 3 bases; junction bases outside the gene matches: 8. The CDR3 coding sequence is TGTGCCAGCAGGGGGGGGAATTGGGGCTACGAGCAGTACTTC. Translation: CASRGGNWGYEQYF.

The CDR3 spells CASSLNTDYGYTF. The CDR3 nucleotides read TGTGCCAGCAGCTTGAACACAGACTATGGCTACACCTTC. The rearrangement links TRBV5-5 to TRBJ1-2, with D unclear. V was cut by 1 base and J by 3 bases, with 7 bases left in between. The CDR3 runs to 13 residues. CDR1 is SGHKS and CDR2 is YYEKEE in the germline V gene (reference sequence).